This record covers a single TCR beta chain. Its target is unknown. There are 15 residues in the CDR3. Germline CDR1 is SEHNR and CDR2 is FQNEAQ (reference sequence). Trimming left V 1 base short and J 5 bases short, with 9 bases between. TCRdb's copy holds only in-frame clones and misses some; the assay was immunoSEQ multiplex PCR. The table records approximately 61,000 clones, around 85% of them present only once. This entry comes from a study of T cell responses to AZD1222 COVID-19 vaccine. The study, taken as a whole, reports: Spike-wide vaccine-associated CD4 TCRs dominated at 160-218 and 743-854.

The clonotype originates from an adult who received the AZD1222 COVID-19 vaccine. Sequenced here: peripheral blood, sampled 28 days after the second AZD1222 dose. The chain is built from TRBV7-9 and TRBJ1-6, with D possibly being TRBD1 (6 bases). The CDR3 sequence is CASSLGGGDNSPLHF. The CDR3 DNA follows: TGTGCCAGCAGCTTAGGAGGGGGAGATAATTCACCCCTCCACTTT.